This entry is about one T cell receptor (beta chain). Its antigen has not been determined. Base quality data are lacking; no much larger clone is found one base away. The method was PCR. For sequencing, a NextSeq 500 was employed. Bulk TCR libraries were prepared as previously described, using TCR primers listed in Table S5. The Qiagen AllPrep DNA/RNA kit was used to purify total RNA. Reads from multiple sequencing runs of the same library were pooled before analysis. The authors' analysis ran thus. Only reads with exact TCR constant sequence were kept, trimmed to 150 nt, and grouped by their 12-nt molecular barcodes. Within each barcode group, reads were sub-clustered at a 15% Levenshtein threshold, and quality-weighted consensus sequences were built per RNA molecule. Non-functional sequences were filtered out, along with any lower-count sequence sitting one edit away from another sequence. Barcode sub-clusters with fewer than 20% of the maximum read count were removed, based on fitting two negative binomial distributions. In-frame beta chains were kept once TCRdb had trimmed the public reads at Q25 with fastp and called clones with MiXCR. Rows matching on CDR3 protein sequence are summarized as one entry with the most common DNA and genes. It is TCRdb's table, rather than the study itself, that gives the V and J calls and clone size. This sample has some 96,000 distinct CDR3 sequences in its table, and approximately 25% of those were observed once. Approximately 0.94% of the sample comes from the top ten.

Libraries of naive CD8 T cells were built from approximately 20,000 to 980,000 sorted cells, with 10%, 30% or 50% of the purified RNA used. Naive CD8 T cells were FACS-sorted as CD8+CD4-CCR7+CD45RA+ on a BD FACSAria II into RLT Plus buffer. Detection sensitivity was tested by spiking Jurkat RNA equal to ten or so TCR copies' worth into samples containing 20,000-1,000,000 naive CD8 T cells. Enrichment of CD8 T cells was performed with RosetteSep CD8+ T Cell Enrichment Cocktail and Ficoll-Paque, after which ACK red cell lysis was carried out. This sample is part of a study of molecular identifiers for immune sequencing clone quantification (dated by TCRdb to between 2018 and 2020). About the investigation overall: For a replicate experiment, RNA from roughly 21,000 or 96,000 naive CD8 T cells was divided into five aliquots, and four of the five aliquots were sequenced. CD8 T cells were used in a methods study to benchmark molecular-identifier clustering-based TCR repertoire sequencing (MIDCIRS) and TCR RNA copy counting. The paper as a whole reports these results and caveats: The naive libraries included spiked-in Jurkat TCR RNA (10 copies' worth), and this Jurkat TCR RNA is not part of the donor repertoire. Modeling gave about 3.2 recovered TCR RNA copies per cell versus about ten by digital PCR, implying about 30% capture efficiency. When barcode sub-clustering was not used, chimeric consensus sequences inflated TCR diversity, with chimeras reaching as high as 47%. In CMV-specific effector cells, clones with more than 20 RNA copies contained over 99% of molecules, whereas in naive cells such clones contained under 1% of molecules. Identical TCR molecules sharing a barcode could cause highly expanded clone sizes to be underestimated. Spiked-in Jurkat TCR RNA equivalent to a single cell was reported to be detectable even among approximately 1.1 million naive CD8 T cells.

The receptor comes from a human donor in good health. Some libraries in this study had Jurkat cell RNA spiked in. The sample consisted of naive CD8+ T cells from blood, with Jurkat cell RNA spiked in. The meaning of the sample's cell subset or site label: FACS-sorted CD8+CD4-CCR7+CD45RA+ naive T cells.

The CDR3 sequence is CASSGQGSEPYNEQFF. The sequence in DNA is TGTGCCAGCAGCGGACAGGGGTCAGAACCCTACAATGAGCAGTTCTTC. The receptor chain draws on TRBV5-6 and TRBJ2-1; the central 9 bases match TRBD1. As encoded in the germline V gene, CDR1 is SGHDT while CDR2 is YYEEEE. From V the trimming removes 4 bases and from J it removes 2 bases, while the gene matches leave 7 bases of the junction unaccounted for. From the cysteine through the phenylalanine, the CDR3 covers 16 amino acids. The CDR3 DNA has 48 bases and is translated from base 1.